The next 17 T cell receptor beta chains were all read from a single sample in a study of OX40 agonist ivuxolimab in advanced cancers. Sequenced by immunoSEQ multiplex PCR; TCRdb stores in-frame clones only, minus some. The sample has approximately 27,000 clones; 70% to 80% are singletons. Here the sequenced sample was CD4+ or CD8+ T cells sorted from blood, taken in a trial of the OX40 agonist ivuxolimab. The receptors shown here come from an adult with an advanced solid tumor such as melanoma, head and neck, liver or kidney cancer.

This chain connects TRBV9 to TRBJ2-1; TRBD2 matches at 7 bases. J gave up 7 bases and V 0 bases, and 13 bases lay outside the gene matches. This CDR3 spans 17 amino acids. Germline values: CDR1 SGDLS, CDR2 YYNGEE. CDR3 loop: CASSVATSSGEWNEQFF. The DNA of the CDR3 is TGTGCCAGCAGCGTAGCTACCTCGAGCGGGGAGTGGAATGAGCAGTTCTTC.

Concerning this clone itself: This specimen includes other DNA sequences encoding the same CDR3. The rearrangement uses TRBV5-1 and TRBJ1-2; no clear D. CDR1 is SGHRS and CDR2 is YFSETQ in the germline V gene. Trimming removed 4 bases at V and 1 base at J, with 14 bases between. The CDR3 sequence is 15 residues long. CDR3 residues: CASSLDGLFNYGYTF. The CDR3 region has the DNA TGCGCCAGCAGCCTCGATGGGCTCTTTAACTATGGCTACACCTTC.

Only one count was recorded for this clone. The V and J genes are TRBV19 and TRBJ2-2; 7 nucleotides match TRBD1. Losses at the gene ends were 5 bases for V and 1 base for J; bases not matched to a gene: 10. The germline V gene has CDR1 LNHDA and CDR2 SQIVND (reference sequence). The CDR3 loop spans 17 amino acids. CDR3 nucleotides: TGTGCCAGTAGTCTTCCCTCGGGACAGAAGAACACCGGGGAGCTGTTTTTT. This sequence encodes CASSLPSGQKNTGELFF.

The chain carries TRBV2 and TRBJ1-1; D is perhaps TRBD1 (5 bases). Germline assignment: CDR1 SNHLY and CDR2 FYNNEI. The CDR3 has 12 amino acids. Trimming removed 10 bases at V and 7 bases at J, with 16 bases between. CDR3 sequence: CATRGPGGEAFF. DNA for the CDR3: TGTGCCACACGAGGACCGGGGGGTGAAGCTTTCTTT.

This clone was observed a handful of times. CDR3 DNA sequence: TGTGCCAGCAAAGAGGGAGGGGGCTCTGGAAACACCATATATTTT. Translating gives CASKEGGGSGNTIYF. The chain recombines TRBV6-6 with TRBJ1-3, with a tentative D call TRBD1 (6 bases). The germline V gene encodes CDR1 MNHNY and CDR2 SVGAGI (reference sequence). This CDR3 has 15 residues. V lost 7 bases and J 0 bases, leaving 13 bases between the germline ends.

This sequence joins TRBV7-8 and TRBJ1-4; 8 bases fit TRBD1. CDR3 length equals 15 residues. J lost 5 bases, V lost 5 bases, and 7 bases had no gene match. In germline, CDR1 is SGHVS, CDR2 FQNEAQ. CDR3 nucleotides: TGTGCCAGCAGCCCAGGACAGGGTCTAAATGAAAAACTGTTTTTT. It codes for CASSPGQGLNEKLFF.

The gene calls are TRBV7-3 and TRBJ2-1; a possible D gene is TRBD1 (6 bases). Trimming left V 5 bases short and J 9 bases short, with 20 bases between. CDR1 is SGHTA and CDR2 is FQGTGA in the germline V gene. CDR3 length: 15 amino acids. This CDR3 is CASSEPGTRGGEQFF. Written as DNA, the CDR3 is TGTGCCAGCAGCGAGCCCGGGACAAGGGGCGGTGAGCAGTTCTTC.

This chain connects TRBV10-3 to TRBJ1-2, with D maybe TRBD1 (6 bases). The CDR3 loop spans 13 amino acids. The germline V and J ends were trimmed by 8 bases and 4 bases, with 14 bases remaining between them. CDR1 and CDR2 from the germline V gene are ENHRY and SYGVKD. The CDR3 bases are TGTGCCATCGGACCAGGGGATGCCTATGGCTACACCTTC. Protein: CAIGPGDAYGYTF.

Here the CDR3 reads CASSPIMDRGAVNTEAFF. In nucleotides, the CDR3 is TGCGCCAGCAGCCCGATTATGGACCGGGGAGCGGTGAACACTGAAGCTTTCTTT. J is TRBJ1-1 and V is TRBV4-1; unclear D gene. Germline CDR1 and CDR2: MGHRA and YSYEKL. V lost 4 bases to trimming and J lost 0 bases, with 21 bases between them. The CDR3 extends over 18 amino acids.

This rearrangement joins TRBV5-1 to TRBJ1-3; D gene ambiguous. The germline V gene has CDR1 SGHRS and CDR2 YFSETQ. The CDR3 loop spans 15 amino acids. The V end lost 4 bases, the J end lost 0 bases, and 11 bases lay between the germline ends. CDR3 DNA: TGCGCCAGCAGCCAGGACGGAAACTCTGGAAACACCATATATTTT. Translating it yields CASSQDGNSGNTIYF.

The rearrangement uses TRBV10-2 and TRBJ1-6; D unclear. V dropped 0 bases and J dropped 10 bases, with 10 bases sitting between them. Germline lookup yields CDR1 WSHSY and CDR2 SAAADI. This CDR3 is built from 14 residues. CDR3 protein: CASSESPRASPLHF. The CDR3 DNA reads TGCGCCAGCAGTGAGTCGCCGAGGGCATCACCCCTCCACTTT.

The gene calls are TRBV5-1 and TRBJ1-1, with 7 nucleotides matching TRBD1. Germline CDR1 SGHRS, CDR2 YFSETQ. The junction had 9 bases not matched to a gene; V was cut back by 0 bases and J by 4 bases. The CDR3 consists of 16 residues. The CDR3 DNA follows: TGCGCCAGCAGCTTGGCCCGGGGAGGGGGCGGCACTGAAGCTTTCTTT. Translating gives CASSLARGGGGTEAFF.

Only a few counts were recorded for this clone. V and J are TRBV6-1 and TRBJ1-2; TRBD1 is a possible D gene (5 bases). Germline V gene data show CDR1 as MNHNS and CDR2 as SASEGT. The V end was cut by 5 bases, the J end by 8 bases, with 15 bases between. CDR3 length: 13 residues. For the CDR3, the DNA is TGTGCCAGCAGTTTCACAGGTCTGGAGGGCTACACCTTC. Encoded protein: CASSFTGLEGYTF.

The rearrangement joins TRBV7-9 to TRBJ1-2; TRBD1 matches 7 bases. CDR1 and CDR2 from the germline V gene are SEHNR and FQNEAQ (reference sequence). The CDR3 totals 13 residues. J gave up 8 bases and V 3 bases, and 6 bases lay outside the gene matches. The CDR3 DNA reads as TGTGCCAGCAGCTTTGAACAGGGGCTAGGCTACACCTTC. This translates into CASSFEQGLGYTF.

The rearrangement links TRBV9 to TRBJ1-1; tentatively, D is TRBD1 (6 bases). The germline V and J ends were trimmed by 0 bases and 11 bases, with 26 bases remaining between them. The length of the CDR3 is 17 residues. CDR1 is SGDLS, CDR2 YYNGEE, per germline. CDR3 region: CASSVAMEGGGKLGAFF. For the CDR3, the DNA is TGTGCCAGCAGCGTAGCTATGGAGGGGGGAGGCAAGCTAGGGGCTTTCTTT. The whole variable domain, filled in from reference TRBV9 and TRBJ1-1, reads DSGVTQTPKHLITATGQRVTLRCSPRSGDLSVYWYQQSLDQGLQFLIQYYNGEERAKGNILERFSAQQFPDLHSELNLSSLELGDSALYFCASSVAMEGGGKLGAFFGQGTRLTVV.

This chain connects TRBV6-6 to TRBJ1-2; TRBD1 might be the D (6 bases). V was shortened by 6 bases and J by 4 bases, with 9 bases between the two germline ends. The length of the CDR3 is 12 residues. Germline loops: CDR1 MNHNY, CDR2 SVGAGI (reference sequence). The CDR3 DNA sequence: TGTGCCAGCAGACAGGGACTCTATGGCTACACCTTC. Amino acid sequence: CASRQGLYGYTF.

This chain uses TRBV5-1 with TRBJ2-5; a weak D match, TRBD1 (5 bases). The germline CDR1 and CDR2 sequences are SGHRS and YFSETQ. V lost 3 bases, J lost 7 bases, and 19 bases lay in between. The CDR3 consists of 15 residues. The CDR3 nucleotides read TGCGCCAGCAGCTGGGGCCGTGGCCTGGAAGGGACCCAGTACTTC. The encoded protein is CASSWGRGLEGTQYF.